This is a list of T cell receptor beta chains from one sample in a study of patients and donors after allogeneic stem cell transplantation. One entry per CDR3 protein results from TCRdb running MiXCR on the RT-PCR reads. The sample has fewer than 30,000 distinct CDR3 sequences; 6.5% to 10% are singletons. The sample was blood, either unsorted or a sorted T cell fraction (not recorded which). The origin of the receptors is a human donor who was either an allogeneic HSCT recipient or a stem cell or donor lymphocyte infusion donor (not recorded which). It is not recorded whose cells these are; they may come from a transplant donor. The CDR3 runs from the conserved cysteine through the conserved F or W. Fields, in order: clone size, J gene, V gene, D gene, CDR3 DNA, CDR3 protein. The D gene is left open where the match is weak. Clone size is given for some rows only: seen once, a few or many times, or a class if the clone is expanded.

>.|TRBJ1-1|TRBV27|.
TGTGCCAGCAGTTTGCTCCCTGGCCGAATGAACACTGAAGCTTTCTTT
CASSLLPGRMNTEAFF
>many|TRBJ1-5|TRBV7-9|.
TGTGCCAGCAGCTTAGGCCGGGCACCAACGGAGCCCCAGCATTTT
CASSLGRAPTEPQHF
>many|TRBJ1-4|TRBV20-1|TRBD1
TGCAGTGCACTAGGCGAGACAGGGGATGTAAAACTGTTTTTT
CSALGETGDVKLFF
>few|TRBJ1-6|TRBV13|TRBD1
TGTGCCAGCAGCTACACGTTAGGGGGCCGACATAATTCACCCCTCCACTTT
CASSYTLGGRHNSPLHF
>many|TRBJ2-7|TRBV5-1|TRBD2
TGCGCCAGCAGCTTGGTCCCTAGCGGGGACGAGCAGTACTTC
CASSLVPSGDEQYF
>few|TRBJ1-6|TRBV12-3/TRBV12-4|.
TGTGCCAGCAGTTTAGAGTTCTGGCAGAGAATGAGCTCCTATAATTCACCCCTCCACTTT
CASSLEFWQRMSSYNSPLHF
>few|TRBJ2-2|TRBV27|TRBD2
TGTGCCAGCAGTCCCCTGTTAGGACTAGAAAGGGCGCGCACCGGGGAGCTGTTTTTT
CASSPLLGLERARTGELFF
>many|TRBJ2-1|TRBV28|TRBD1
TGTGCCAGCAGTTGGGGGACAGGGGGCAATGAGCAGTTCTTC
CASSWGTGGNEQFF
>many|TRBJ2-1|TRBV10-3|TRBD2
TGTGCCATCGGTGGACTAGAGTTTGAGCAGTTCTTC
CAIGGLEFEQFF
>.|TRBJ1-1|TRBV19|TRBD1
TGTGCCAGTAGTGCGGGACAGGGATATACTGAAGCTTTCTTT
CASSAGQGYTEAFF
>.|TRBJ2-3|TRBV12-5|.
TGTGCTAGTGGCTCGACAGACACAGATACGCAGTATTTT
CASGSTDTDTQYF
>few|TRBJ1-1|TRBV7-9|.
TGTGCCAGCAGTCATAAATACAGGGAAGAAGGGACTGAAGCTTTCTTT
CASSHKYREEGTEAFF
>.|TRBJ2-5|TRBV11-2|.
TGTGCCAGCAGCTTAGAACGAGGGCTATCGGAGACCCAGTACTTC
CASSLERGLSETQYF
>many|TRBJ2-6|TRBV10-3|.
TGTGCCATAAAAGGAGACTCTGGGGCCAACGTCCTGACTTTC
CAIKGDSGANVLTF
>few|TRBJ2-5|TRBV5-1|TRBD2
TGCGCCAGCAGCGACCCTAGCGGGGGGTACCAAGAGACCCAGTACTTC
CASSDPSGGYQETQYF
>many|TRBJ1-1|TRBV21-1|.
TGTGCCAGCAGCAAAGGCTGGACCGATTCGTGGAGGAACACTGAAGCTTTCTTT
CASSKGWTDSWRNTEAFF
>.|TRBJ1-2|TRBV21-1|.
TGTGCCAGCAGCCCACAGGGGATAAACTATGGCTACACCTTC
CASSPQGINYGYTF
>.|TRBJ1-2|TRBV10-3|.
TGTGCCATCAATCAACCCAGGGGAGATGGCTACACCTTC
CAINQPRGDGYTF
>many|TRBJ1-1|TRBV7-9|TRBD1
TGTGCCAGCAGCCGGACAGGGGGATTGAACACTGAAGCTTTCTTT
CASSRTGGLNTEAFF
>many|TRBJ2-1|TRBV5-8|TRBD1
TGTGCCAGCAGCGTGGGACAGGGCTACAATGAGCAGTTCTTC
CASSVGQGYNEQFF
>few|TRBJ2-5|TRBV4-1|.
TGCGCCAGCAGCCACGGGGCTAACCGGAAGACCCAGTACTTC
CASSHGANRKTQYF
>many|TRBJ2-3|TRBV28|.
TGTGCCAGCAGCACAGATACGCAGTATTTT
CASSTDTQYF
>.|TRBJ2-1|TRBV7-9|.
TGTGCCAGCAGACACTCCTATATCGCGGGGGCGCCGGATGAGCAGTTCTTC
CASRHSYIAGAPDEQFF
>few|TRBJ1-2|TRBV5-6|.
TGTGCCAGCAGCTTTTATTTCAAGGGAGGAGTTCAGCGAGGCTACACCTTC
CASSFYFKGGVQRGYTF
>many|TRBJ2-1|TRBV5-1|TRBD2
TGCGCCAGCAGCTCCGGGACTAGCGGTCTCTCCTACAATGAGCAGTTCTTC
CASSSGTSGLSYNEQFF
>many|TRBJ2-5|TRBV10-3|TRBD1
TGTGCCATCAGCCTAGGGACAGGACAAGAGACCCAGTACTTC
CAISLGTGQETQYF